These 30 T cell receptor beta chains share one sample of origin, sequenced in a study of blood T cell repertoires in COVID-19. Sequenced by immunoSEQ multiplex PCR; TCRdb stores in-frame clones only, minus some. Counted here are some 120,000 clones, approximately 83% occurring once; the ten biggest clones make up roughly 18%. The sequencing sample was made of peripheral blood. All receptors come from a woman in her forties or fifties who had recovered from COVID-19.

The rearrangement uses TRBV6-5 and TRBJ1-1, with D tentatively TRBD1 (6 bases). The germline V gene encodes CDR1 MNHEY and CDR2 SVGAGI. V lost 0 bases to trimming and J lost 8 bases, with 16 bases between them. The CDR3 is 15 amino acids. This chain's CDR3 is CASSYSVFPGQEAFF. CDR3 coding DNA: TGTGCCAGCAGTTACTCAGTTTTCCCAGGACAGGAAGCTTTCTTT.

This clone was detected once. The chain recombines TRBV19 with TRBJ1-3; the D is unclear. The CDR3 consists of 14 residues. Germline V CDR1 and CDR2: LNHDA, SQIVND (reference sequence). Trimming took off 9 bases at V and 0 bases at J, with 12 bases between the two ends. The CDR3: CASGSLSSGNTIYF. DNA for the CDR3: TGTGCCAGCGGGTCCTTGAGCTCTGGAAACACCATATATTTT.

The chain joins TRBV5-1 to TRBJ2-3, with 7 nucleotides matching TRBD2. The CDR3 extends over 12 amino acids. The germline gives CDR1 SGHRS, CDR2 YFSETQ. V lost 5 bases to trimming and J lost 14 bases; unmatched junction nucleotides: 11. CDR3 residues: CASSMDIGEGYF. CDR3 sequence (DNA): TGCGCCAGCAGTATGGATATCGGGGAGGGGTATTTT.

This sequence joins TRBV15 and TRBJ1-2, with 11 bases matching TRBD1. From germline, CDR1 is LNHNV and CDR2 YYDKDF (reference sequence). This CDR3 has 17 amino acids. The ends lost 0 bases at V and 5 bases at J; junction bases unmatched: 8. CDR3 bases: TGTGCCACCAGCAGAGATCCCATCGGACAGGGGGCTTATGGCTACACCTTC. Amino acid sequence: CATSRDPIGQGAYGYTF.

The V call is TRBV21-1, the J call TRBJ2-7; TRBD1, the D gene given by the table, was not confirmed from the DNA. TRBV21-1 has pseudogene status. The CDR3 runs to 17 residues. CDR3 DNA: TGTGCCAGCAGCAAACTCTTGCTTACAGACCCCTCCTACGAGCAGTACTTC. It codes for CASSKLLLTDPSYEQYF.

This chain uses TRBV5-1 with TRBJ1-2, with 12 bases fitting TRBD1. This CDR3 is 14 amino acids long. After removal of 4 bases from V and 4 bases from J, the junction contained 2 bases not matched to a gene. CDR1 SGHRS and CDR2 YFSETQ come from the germline V gene. Written as DNA, the CDR3 is TGCGCCAGCAGCCCGGGACAGGGGGCCTATGGCTACACCTTC. This translates into CASSPGQGAYGYTF.

This chain links TRBV4-1 with TRBJ1-2; 11 nucleotides align to TRBD1. The CDR3 runs 17 residues. J lost 4 bases, V lost 5 bases, and 12 bases had no gene match. CDR1 is MGHRA, CDR2 YSYEKL, per germline. The CDR3: CASSTPGQGAQSYGYTF. The CDR3 DNA reads as TGCGCCAGCAGCACGCCTGGACAGGGGGCTCAGAGCTATGGCTACACCTTC.

The chain carries TRBV5-8 and TRBJ2-1; a possible D gene is TRBD2 (5 bases). Germline CDR1 SGHTS, CDR2 YDEGEE. V lost 6 bases and J lost 1, with 11 bases in between. The length of the CDR3 is 14 residues. The CDR3 coding sequence is TGTGCCAGCATCCCGGGATTGTCCTACAATGAGCAGTTCTTC. This codes for CASIPGLSYNEQFF.

This clone has only one observation. This chain joins TRBV7-2 and TRBJ1-1; possibly TRBD1 for D (6 bases). Germline CDR1 and CDR2: SGHTA and FQGNSA. Trimming left V 5 bases short and J 2 bases short, with 18 bases between. This CDR3 region has 16 residues. As DNA, the CDR3 is TGTGCCAGCAGCCGCCAATCAGGGACAATTAACACTGAAGCTTTCTTT. Protein: CASSRQSGTINTEAFF.

The table lists this clone with a count of one. This chain uses TRBV14 with TRBJ1-4; the match to TRBD1 covers 7 bases. Trimming at V came to 5 bases and at J to 14 bases, leaving 8 bases not matched to a gene. CDR3 length: 12 residues. The germline V gene encodes CDR1 SGHDN and CDR2 FVKESK. This chain's CDR3 is CASSKGRGKLFF. For the CDR3, the DNA is TGTGCCAGCAGCAAAGGCAGGGGGAAGCTGTTTTTT.

CDR3 DNA sequence: TGTGCCAGCAGCTCCCCACAAAACACCGGGGAGCTGTTTTTT. It yields the protein CASSSPQNTGELFF. The chain carries TRBV11-3 and TRBJ2-2; no clear D. Trimming left V 4 bases short and J 2 bases short, with 8 bases between. CDR1 SGHNT and CDR2 YENEEA come from the germline V gene. The CDR3 sequence is 14 residues long. Based on the CDR3 plus reference TRBV11-3 and TRBJ2-2, the full variable domain is EAGVVQSPRYKIIEKKQPVAFWCNPISGHNTLYWYLQNLGQGPELLIRYENEEAVDDSQLPKDRFSAERLKGVDSTLKIQPAELGDSAVYLCASSSPQNTGELFFGEGSRLTVL.

This chain connects TRBV4-1 to TRBJ2-1; 9 positions match TRBD2. This CDR3 region has 15 residues. The germline gives CDR1 MGHRA, CDR2 YSYEKL. Germline trimming cut 5 bases from V and 6 bases from J; bases unmatched to any gene: 8. CDR3 in DNA: TGCGCCAGCAGCGTTAGCGGGGGCTCGATCAATGAGCAGTTCTTC. Protein: CASSVSGGSINEQFF.

This chain links TRBV6-6 with TRBJ2-3, with TRBD2 identical over 12 bases. V was pared by 2 bases and J by 14 bases, with 8 bases of the junction left unmatched. Germline CDR1 and CDR2: MNHNY and SVGAGI (reference sequence). CDR3 size: 14 residues. The CDR3 DNA reads as TGTGCCAGCAGTTACGACAGTGGACTAGCGGGAACGTATTTT. Protein product: CASSYDSGLAGTYF.

This clone was seen only a few times. This chain joins TRBV7-3 and TRBJ1-5; 7 positions agree with TRBD1. The junction had 4 bases not matched to a gene; V was cut back by 4 bases and J by 7 bases. Germline V gives CDR1 SGHTA, CDR2 FQGTGA. The CDR3 length is 13 residues. CDR3 in DNA: TGTGCCAGCAGCTCGGGACAGTTACAGCCCCAGCATTTT. The encoded protein is CASSSGQLQPQHF.

The chain is built from TRBV5-8 and TRBJ2-1; the D gene is possibly TRBD2 (6 bases). This CDR3 spans 13 amino acids. The V end lost 1 base, the J end lost 10 bases, and 12 bases lay between the germline ends. The V gene's germline CDR1 is SGHTS and CDR2 YDEGEE. The CDR3 is CASSLTPGGEQFF. The DNA for the CDR3 is TGTGCCAGCAGCTTGACCCCCGGAGGGGAGCAGTTCTTC.

V gene TRBV5-1 combines with J gene TRBJ2-2; no clear D gene. The V and J ends lost 4 bases and 3 bases respectively, with 7 bases between them. The germline V gene encodes CDR1 SGHRS and CDR2 YFSETQ. The CDR3 sequence is 13 residues long. In nucleotides, the CDR3 is TGCGCCAGCAGCGGCACCGACACCGGGGAGCTGTTTTTT. As protein: CASSGTDTGELFF.

The chain uses TRBV27 and TRBJ2-7; TRBD2 agrees at 10 bases. Germline CDR1 MNHEY, CDR2 SMNVEV (reference sequence). The length of the CDR3 is 16 residues. V lost 5 bases and J lost 2; bases outside the gene matches: 9. This CDR3 reads CASSPLAGVLPYEQYF. DNA for the CDR3: TGTGCCAGCAGTCCTCTAGCGGGAGTATTACCCTACGAGCAGTACTTC.

This chain joins TRBV11-2 and TRBJ2-3; D remains ambiguous. CDR1 and CDR2 from the germline V gene are SGHAT and FQNNGV. This CDR3 spans 13 amino acids. V lost 5 bases and J lost 2, with 8 bases in between. The CDR3 is CASSHLATDTQYF. Here the CDR3 DNA reads TGTGCCAGCAGCCACTTAGCCACAGATACGCAGTATTTT.

The chain carries TRBV5-1 and TRBJ2-7; D unclear. CDR1 is SGHRS and CDR2 is YFSETQ in the germline V gene. Trimming left V 2 bases short and J 4 bases short, with 13 bases between. The CDR3 has 14 amino acids. The CDR3 DNA reads as TGCGCCAGCAGCTTTAGTGGTCCCTCGTACGAGCAGTACTTC. Translated, it gives CASSFSGPSYEQYF. Supplemented by reference TRBV5-1 and TRBJ2-7, the full variable domain reads KAGVTQTPRYLIKTRGQQVTLSCSPISGHRSVSWYQQTPGQGLQFLFEYFSETQRNKGNFPGRFSGRQFSNSRSEMNVSTLELGDSALYLCASSFSGPSYEQYFGPGTRLTVT.

The J gene is TRBJ2-3, the V gene TRBV7-9, with 9 bases that match TRBD2. The CDR3 loop spans 15 amino acids. Germline CDR1 SEHNR, CDR2 FQNEAQ (reference sequence). Trimming at V came to 8 bases and at J to 4 bases, leaving 10 bases not matched to a gene. CDR3 in amino acids: CASAAGSGSPDTQYF. DNA of the CDR3: TGTGCCAGCGCCGCGGGTAGCGGGAGCCCAGATACGCAGTATTTT.

In its sample, this clone was seen once. The chain carries TRBV2 and TRBJ1-4; tentative D call: TRBD1 (6 bases). This CDR3 has 14 amino acids. V shed 6 bases and J shed 7 bases, with 15 bases lying between them. The germline CDR1 and CDR2 sequences are SNHLY and FYNNEI. CDR3 sequence: CASRRDTTPEKLFF. CDR3 nucleotide sequence: TGTGCCAGCAGGAGGGACACGACTCCTGAAAAACTGTTTTTT.

The chain employs TRBV6-5 and TRBJ2-3; D uncertain. V lost 8 bases, J lost 3 bases, and 18 bases lay in between. Germline CDR1 and CDR2: MNHEY and SVGAGI. This CDR3 comprises 15 residues. CDR3 nucleotide sequence: TGTGCCAGCCGAGTGAGCGTTGATAGAACAGATACGCAGTATTTT. It yields the protein CASRVSVDRTDTQYF.

A single count supports this clone. The CDR3 spells CASSHVSTSGASYEQYF. The CDR3 DNA reads TGTGCCAGCAGCCATGTCTCAACTAGCGGGGCGTCCTACGAGCAGTACTTC. The rearrangement links TRBV4-2 to TRBJ2-7, with 10 positions matching TRBD2. Germline values: CDR1 LGHNA, CDR2 YNFKEQ. The V gene end was trimmed by 3 bases and the J gene end by 1 base; junction bases not matched to a gene: 9. The CDR3 is 17 residues long.

This chain joins TRBV4-1 and TRBJ1-6; a weak D match, TRBD1 (6 bases). The ends were cut back, 0 bases at V and 6 bases at J, with 12 bases in the middle. CDR3 length: 16 residues. The germline V gene has CDR1 MGHRA and CDR2 YSYEKL. This CDR3 is CASSQEFFRGNSPLHF. DNA for the CDR3: TGCGCCAGCAGCCAAGAGTTTTTCAGGGGTAATTCACCCCTCCACTTT.

The chain carries TRBV13 and TRBJ1-2, with TRBD1 matching 10 bases. Trimming cost V 5 bases and J 2 bases; bases outside gene matches: 5. Germline CDR1 is PRHDT and CDR2 is FYEKMQ (reference sequence). CDR3 size: 15 residues. The CDR3 region is CASSIPGQGNYGYTF. As DNA, the CDR3 is TGTGCCAGCAGCATACCGGGACAGGGGAACTATGGCTACACCTTC.

The V and J genes are TRBV19 and TRBJ1-2; 8 bases are shared with TRBD1. V was clipped by 6 bases and J by 2 bases; unmatched bases: 5. Looked up from germline, CDR1 is LNHDA and CDR2 is SQIVND (reference sequence). The CDR3 covers 14 residues. The CDR3 sequence is CASRRTGLNYGYTF. CDR3 DNA: TGTGCCAGTAGGAGGACAGGGTTGAACTATGGCTACACCTTC. Using reference TRBV19 and TRBJ1-2 for the parts outside the CDR3, the full variable domain is DGGITQSPKYLFRKEGQNVTLSCEQNLNHDAMYWYRQDPGQGLRLIYYSQIVNDFQKGDIAEGYSVSREKKESFPLTVTSAQKNPTAFYLCASRRTGLNYGYTFGSGTRLTVV.

In its sample, this clone was seen once. The rearrangement uses TRBV6-2 or TRBV6-3 and TRBJ1-6, with TRBD1 matching over 9 bases. V dropped 4 bases and J dropped 9; count of bases not matched to a gene: 4. The CDR3 loop spans 14 amino acids. The germline gives CDR1 MNHEY, CDR2 SVGEGT. The CDR3 DNA sequence: TGTGCCAGCAGTTCGACAGGGGGGACTTCACCCCTCCACTTT. It is translated as CASSSTGGTSPLHF.

The chain has TRBV6-5 and TRBJ1-1, with TRBD1 identical over 7 bases. The junction had 7 bases not matched to a gene; V was cut back by 0 bases and J by 6 bases. Germline CDR1 MNHEY, CDR2 SVGAGI. The length of the CDR3 is 15 residues. In nucleotides, the CDR3 is TGTGCCAGCAGTTACTCCGGGATCAGGGGGGCTGAAGCTTTCTTT. This sequence encodes CASSYSGIRGAEAFF.

This sequence joins TRBV5-1 and TRBJ2-3, with D tentatively TRBD2 (5 bases). With 1 base removed from V and 2 bases from J, the gap between germline ends came to 14 bases. The CDR3 totals 16 residues. Germline V lookup: CDR1 SGHRS, CDR2 YFSETQ. CDR3 amino acids: CASSLPLSDYTDTQYF. CDR3 DNA sequence: TGCGCCAGCAGCTTGCCCCTTAGCGATTACACAGATACGCAGTATTTT.

The chain's CDR3 is CASTSSGSTDTQYF. CDR3 in DNA: TGTGCCAGCACCTCCAGTGGTAGCACAGATACGCAGTATTTT. This sequence joins TRBV11-3 and TRBJ2-3; D is uncertain. Germline V CDR1 and CDR2: SGHNT, YENEEA. Trimming took 7 bases from V and 0 from J, leaving 11 bases between them. CDR3 length: 14 residues.